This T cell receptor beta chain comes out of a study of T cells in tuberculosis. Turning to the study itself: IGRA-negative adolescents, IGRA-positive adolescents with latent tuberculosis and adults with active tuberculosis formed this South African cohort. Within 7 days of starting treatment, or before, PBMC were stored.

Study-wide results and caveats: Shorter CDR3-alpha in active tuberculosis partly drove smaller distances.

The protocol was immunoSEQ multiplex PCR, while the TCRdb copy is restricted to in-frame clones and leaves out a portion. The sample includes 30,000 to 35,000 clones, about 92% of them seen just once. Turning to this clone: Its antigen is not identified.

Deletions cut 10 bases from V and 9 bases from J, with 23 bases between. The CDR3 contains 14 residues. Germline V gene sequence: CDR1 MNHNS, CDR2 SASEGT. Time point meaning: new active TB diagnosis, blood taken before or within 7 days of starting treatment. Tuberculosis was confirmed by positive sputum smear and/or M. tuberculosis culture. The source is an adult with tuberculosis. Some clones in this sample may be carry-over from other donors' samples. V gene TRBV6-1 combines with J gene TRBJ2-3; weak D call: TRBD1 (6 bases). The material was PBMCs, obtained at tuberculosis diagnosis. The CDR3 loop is CAISRDTVLGTQYF. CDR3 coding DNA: TGTGCCATCAGCCGGGACACCGTGTTGGGGACGCAGTATTTT.